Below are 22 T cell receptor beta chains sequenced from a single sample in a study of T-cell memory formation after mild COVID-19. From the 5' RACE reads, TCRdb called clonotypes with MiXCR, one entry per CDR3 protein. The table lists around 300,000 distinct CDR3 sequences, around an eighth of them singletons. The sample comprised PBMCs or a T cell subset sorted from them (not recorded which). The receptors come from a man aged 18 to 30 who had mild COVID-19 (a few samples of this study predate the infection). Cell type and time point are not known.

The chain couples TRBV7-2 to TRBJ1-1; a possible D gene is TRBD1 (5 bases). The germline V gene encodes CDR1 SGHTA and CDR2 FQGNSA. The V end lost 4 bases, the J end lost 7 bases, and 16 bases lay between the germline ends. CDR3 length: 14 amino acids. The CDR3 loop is CASSYPGGGSEAFF. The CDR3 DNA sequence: TGTGCCAGCAGCTATCCGGGCGGGGGAAGTGAAGCTTTCTTT.

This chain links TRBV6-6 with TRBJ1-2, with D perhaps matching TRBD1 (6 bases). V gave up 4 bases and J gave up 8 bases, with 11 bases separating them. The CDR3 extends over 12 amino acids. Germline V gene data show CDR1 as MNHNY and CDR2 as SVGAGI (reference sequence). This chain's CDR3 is CASSSGGAGYTF. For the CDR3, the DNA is TGTGCCAGCAGTTCCGGGGGGGCCGGCTACACCTTC.

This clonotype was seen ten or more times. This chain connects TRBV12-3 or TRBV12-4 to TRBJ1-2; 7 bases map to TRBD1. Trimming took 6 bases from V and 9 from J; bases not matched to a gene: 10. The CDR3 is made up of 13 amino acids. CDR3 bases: TGTGCCAGCAGCCAGGACAGGTTTTTCCGCTACACCTTC. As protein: CASSQDRFFRYTF.

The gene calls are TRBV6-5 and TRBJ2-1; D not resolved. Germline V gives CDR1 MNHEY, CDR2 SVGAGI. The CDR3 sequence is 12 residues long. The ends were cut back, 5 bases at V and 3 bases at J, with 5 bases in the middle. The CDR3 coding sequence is TGTGCCAGCAGTGAGGACTACAATGAGCAGTTCTTC. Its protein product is CASSEDYNEQFF.

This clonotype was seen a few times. The CDR3 nucleotides read TGTGCCAGCAGTCCGCCGGGACAGGCTAGCGAGCAGTACTTC. It yields the protein CASSPPGQASEQYF. The genes are TRBV12-3 or TRBV12-4 and TRBJ2-7, with TRBD1 identical over 8 bases. V gave up 5 bases and J gave up 6 bases; unmatched junction bases: 9. The CDR3 is 14 residues long.

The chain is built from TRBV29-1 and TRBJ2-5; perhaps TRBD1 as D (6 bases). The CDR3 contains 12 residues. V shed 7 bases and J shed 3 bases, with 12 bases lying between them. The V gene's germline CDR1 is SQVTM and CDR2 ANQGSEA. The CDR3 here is CSATGLEETQYF. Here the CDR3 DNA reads TGCAGCGCCACAGGGTTGGAAGAGACCCAGTACTTC.

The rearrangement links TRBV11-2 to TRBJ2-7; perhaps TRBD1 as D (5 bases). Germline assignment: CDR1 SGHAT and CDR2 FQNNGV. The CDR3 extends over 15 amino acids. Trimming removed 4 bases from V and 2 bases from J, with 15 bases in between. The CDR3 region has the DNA TGTGCCAGCAGCTCGGACCAGGACATTCCCTACGAGCAGTACTTC. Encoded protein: CASSSDQDIPYEQYF.

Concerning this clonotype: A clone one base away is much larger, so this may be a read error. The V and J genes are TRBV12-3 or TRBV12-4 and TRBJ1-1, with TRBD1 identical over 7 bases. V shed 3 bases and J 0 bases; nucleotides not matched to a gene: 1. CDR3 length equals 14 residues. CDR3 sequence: CASSFDRVNTEAFF. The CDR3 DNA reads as TGTGCCAGCAGTTTCGACAGGGTGAACACTGAAGCTTTCTTT.

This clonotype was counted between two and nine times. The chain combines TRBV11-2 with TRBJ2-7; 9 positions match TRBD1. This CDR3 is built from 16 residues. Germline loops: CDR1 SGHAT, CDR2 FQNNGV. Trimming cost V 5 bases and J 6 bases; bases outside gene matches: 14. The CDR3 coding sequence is TGTGCCAGCAGCACTAGATCCGGGACAGGGCCCGGCGAGCAGTACTTC. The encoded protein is CASSTRSGTGPGEQYF.

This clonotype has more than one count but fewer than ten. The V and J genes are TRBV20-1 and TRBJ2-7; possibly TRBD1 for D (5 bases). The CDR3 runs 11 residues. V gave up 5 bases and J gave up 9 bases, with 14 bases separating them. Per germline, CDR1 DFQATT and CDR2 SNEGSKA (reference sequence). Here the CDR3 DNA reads TGCAGTGCTGGCGACAGCCCAGGGCAGTACTTC. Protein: CSAGDSPGQYF.

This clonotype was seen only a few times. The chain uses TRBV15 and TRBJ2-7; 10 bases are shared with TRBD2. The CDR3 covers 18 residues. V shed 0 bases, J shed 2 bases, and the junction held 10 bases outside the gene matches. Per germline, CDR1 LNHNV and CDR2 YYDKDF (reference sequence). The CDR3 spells CATSRDRTSGMNPYEQYF. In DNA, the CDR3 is TGTGCCACCAGCAGAGATAGAACTAGCGGGATGAACCCCTACGAGCAGTACTTC. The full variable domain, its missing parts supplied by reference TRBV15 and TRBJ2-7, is DAMVIQNPRYQVTQFGKPVTLSCSQTLNHNVMYWYQQKSSQAPKLLFHYYDKDFNNEADTPDNFQSRRPNTSFCFLDIRSPGLGDTAMYLCATSRDRTSGMNPYEQYFGPGTRLTVT.

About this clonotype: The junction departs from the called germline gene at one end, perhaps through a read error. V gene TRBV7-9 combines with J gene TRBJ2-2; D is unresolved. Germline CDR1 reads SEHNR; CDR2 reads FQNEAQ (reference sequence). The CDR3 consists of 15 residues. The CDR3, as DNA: TGTGCCAGCAGCTTATGGGGTGGAAACAACGGGGAGCTGTTTTTT. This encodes CASSLWGGNNGELFF.

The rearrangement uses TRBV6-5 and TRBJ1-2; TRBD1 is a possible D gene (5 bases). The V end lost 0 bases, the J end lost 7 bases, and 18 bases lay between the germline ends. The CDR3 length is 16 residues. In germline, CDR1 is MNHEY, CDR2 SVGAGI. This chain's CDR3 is CASSYSLELAGFGYTF. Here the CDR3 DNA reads TGTGCCAGCAGTTACTCTCTCGAATTGGCAGGGTTTGGCTACACCTTC.

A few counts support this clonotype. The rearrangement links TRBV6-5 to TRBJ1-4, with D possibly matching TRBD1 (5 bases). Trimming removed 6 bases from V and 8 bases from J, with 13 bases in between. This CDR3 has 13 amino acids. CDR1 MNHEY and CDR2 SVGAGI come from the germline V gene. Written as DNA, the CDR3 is TGTGCCAGCAGCCGGGGGTTCGGAGAAAAACTGTTTTTT. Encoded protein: CASSRGFGEKLFF.

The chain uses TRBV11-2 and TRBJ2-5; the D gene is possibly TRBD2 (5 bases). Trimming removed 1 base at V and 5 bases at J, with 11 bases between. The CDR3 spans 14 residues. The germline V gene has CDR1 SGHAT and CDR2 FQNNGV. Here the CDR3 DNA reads TGTGCCAGCAGCTTAGGACGGGAAATTGAGACCCAGTACTTC. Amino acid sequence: CASSLGREIETQYF.

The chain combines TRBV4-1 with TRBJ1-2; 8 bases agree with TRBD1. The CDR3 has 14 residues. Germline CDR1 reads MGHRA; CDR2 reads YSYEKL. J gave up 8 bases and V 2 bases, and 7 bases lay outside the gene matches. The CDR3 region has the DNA TGCGCCAGCAGCCAACTACAGGGGGGCGGCGGCTACACCTTC. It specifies CASSQLQGGGGYTF.

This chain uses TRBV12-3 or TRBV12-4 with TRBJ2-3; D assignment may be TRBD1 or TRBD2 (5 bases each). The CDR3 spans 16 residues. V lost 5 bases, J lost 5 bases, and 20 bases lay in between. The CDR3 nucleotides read TGTGCCAGCAGTCCCACCTCCGGCACTGGGGGAGATACGCAGTATTTT. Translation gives CASSPTSGTGGDTQYF.

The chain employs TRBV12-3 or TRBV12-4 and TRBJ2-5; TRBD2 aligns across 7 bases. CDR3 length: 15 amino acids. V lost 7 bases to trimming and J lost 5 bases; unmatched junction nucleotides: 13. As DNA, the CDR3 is TGTGCCAGCATGACGGGGAGGGACCCCCGTGAGACCCAGTACTTC. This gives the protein CASMTGRDPRETQYF.

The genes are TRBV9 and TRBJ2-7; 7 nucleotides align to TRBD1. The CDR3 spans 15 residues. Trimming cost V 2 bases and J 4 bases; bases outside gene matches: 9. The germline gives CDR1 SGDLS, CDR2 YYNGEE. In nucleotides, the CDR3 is TGTGCCAGCAGCGTCGGGGAGACAGGGCGGTACGAGCAGTACTTC. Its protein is CASSVGETGRYEQYF.

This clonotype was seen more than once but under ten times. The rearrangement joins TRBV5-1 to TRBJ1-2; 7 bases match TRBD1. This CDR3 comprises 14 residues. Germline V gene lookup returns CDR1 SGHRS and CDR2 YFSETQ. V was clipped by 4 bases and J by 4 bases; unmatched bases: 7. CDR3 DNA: TGCGCCAGCAGCCCCCGGGACAGCTTCTATGGCTACACCTTC. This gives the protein CASSPRDSFYGYTF.

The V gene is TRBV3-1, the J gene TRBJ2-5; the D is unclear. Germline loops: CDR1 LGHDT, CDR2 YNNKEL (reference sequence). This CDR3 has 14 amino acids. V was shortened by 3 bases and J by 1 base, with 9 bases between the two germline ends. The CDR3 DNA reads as TGTGCCAGCAGCCAGGTCTGGACCCAAGAGACCCAGTACTTC. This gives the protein CASSQVWTQETQYF.

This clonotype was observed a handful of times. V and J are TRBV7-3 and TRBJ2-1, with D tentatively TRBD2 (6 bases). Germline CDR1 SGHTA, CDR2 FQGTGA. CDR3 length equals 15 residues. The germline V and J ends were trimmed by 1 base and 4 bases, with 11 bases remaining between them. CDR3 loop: CASSLMIGTYNEQFF. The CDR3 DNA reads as TGTGCCAGCAGCTTAATGATCGGGACTTACAATGAGCAGTTCTTC.